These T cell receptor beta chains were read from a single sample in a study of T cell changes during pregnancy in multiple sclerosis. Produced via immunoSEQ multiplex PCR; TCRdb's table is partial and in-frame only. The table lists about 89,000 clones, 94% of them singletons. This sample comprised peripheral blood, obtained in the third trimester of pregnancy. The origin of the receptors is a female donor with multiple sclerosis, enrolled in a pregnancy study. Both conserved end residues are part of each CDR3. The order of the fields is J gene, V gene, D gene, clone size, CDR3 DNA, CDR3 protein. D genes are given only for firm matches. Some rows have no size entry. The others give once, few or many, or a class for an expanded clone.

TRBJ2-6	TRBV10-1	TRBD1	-	TGCGCCAGCAGTGTTTGGACAGGGAGCTCTGGGGCCAACGTCCTGACTTTC	CASSVWTGSSGANVLTF
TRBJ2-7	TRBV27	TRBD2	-	TGTGCCAGCAGCCCGAGGGAGGGGAGGTACGAGCAGTACTTC	CASSPREGRYEQYF
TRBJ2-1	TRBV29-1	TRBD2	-	TGCAGCGTGTCGACTAGCGGGAGGCCCAATGAGCAGTTCTTC	CSVSTSGRPNEQFF
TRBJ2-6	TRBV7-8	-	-	TGTGCCAGCAGCTTAGCTGACAGGCCTCACTCTGGGGCCAACGTCCTGACTTTC	CASSLADRPHSGANVLTF
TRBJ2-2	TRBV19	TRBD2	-	TGTGCCAGTAGCACCCCCCGACTAGCGGGAGTTGCCGGGGAGCTGTTTTTT	CASSTPRLAGVAGELFF
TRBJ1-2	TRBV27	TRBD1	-	TGTGCCAGCAGTTTGACAGGGGGCTCTGGCTACACCTTC	CASSLTGGSGYTF
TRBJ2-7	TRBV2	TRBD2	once	TGTGCCAGCAGTGGGACTAGCGACTACGAGCAGTACTTC	CASSGTSDYEQYF
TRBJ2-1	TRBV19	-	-	TGTGCCAGTAGTAGGGGGGCACAGGGGTTGGACAATGAGCAGTTCTTC	CASSRGAQGLDNEQFF
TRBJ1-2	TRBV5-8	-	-	TGTGCCAGCAGCCGAGGTGGGAGTAACTATGGCTACACCTTC	CASSRGGSNYGYTF
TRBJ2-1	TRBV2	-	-	TGTGCCAGCAGTGAACTTTGGGAGAGCTCCTACAATGAGCAGTTCTTC	CASSELWESSYNEQFF
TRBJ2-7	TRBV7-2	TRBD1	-	TGTGCCAGCAGCCTATGGACAGGAGGCTACGAGCAGTACTTC	CASSLWTGGYEQYF
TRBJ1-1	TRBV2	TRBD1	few	TGTGCCAGCAGTTTTCGGACAGGGAAGAGGGAAGCTTTCTTT	CASSFRTGKREAFF
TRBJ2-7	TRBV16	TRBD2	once	TGTGCCAGCAGCCACTTCTCGACTAGCGGGAGATTCGAGCAGTACTTC	CASSHFSTSGRFEQYF
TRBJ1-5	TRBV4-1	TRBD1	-	TGCGCCAGCAGCCGCCTACAGGGGGGGCCCCAGCATTTT	CASSRLQGGPQHF
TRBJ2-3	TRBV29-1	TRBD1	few	TGCAGCGTTGCGGACAGGGCGGCAGATACGCAGTATTTT	CSVADRAADTQYF
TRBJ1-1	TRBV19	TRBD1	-	TGTGCCAGTAGTATCGCAGCAGGGGGAGGTGATGAAGCTTTCTTT	CASSIAAGGGDEAFF
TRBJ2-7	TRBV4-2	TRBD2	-	TGTGCCAGCAGCCAAGTGGCTAGCGGGAGTTACGAGCAGTACTTC	CASSQVASGSYEQYF
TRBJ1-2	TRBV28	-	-	TGTGCCAGCAGTCCACAGTTTTTTGGCTACACCTTC	CASSPQFFGYTF
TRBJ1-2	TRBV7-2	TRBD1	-	TGTGCCAGCAGCTTGGGACAGGGTAGCTATGGCTACACCTTC	CASSLGQGSYGYTF
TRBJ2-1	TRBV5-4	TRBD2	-	TGTGCCAGCAGCCGGACTAGCCATGAGCAGTTCTTC	CASSRTSHEQFF
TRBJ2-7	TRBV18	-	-	TGTGCCAGCTCACCCCCGGGGACCTACGAGCAGTACTTC	CASSPPGTYEQYF
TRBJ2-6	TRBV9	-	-	TGTGCCAGCAGCGTAGCCAAGGACATTCCTAAGTCTGGGGCCAACGTCCTGACTTTC	CASSVAKDIPKSGANVLTF
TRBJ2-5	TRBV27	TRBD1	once	TGTGCCAGTGACTTGGGGCAATACAGGGGTCTCCAAGAGACCCAGTACTTC	CASDLGQYRGLQETQYF
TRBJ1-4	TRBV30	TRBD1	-	TGTGCCTGGAGTAAGACAGGGGGCCCTGAAAAACTGTTTTTT	CAWSKTGGPEKLFF
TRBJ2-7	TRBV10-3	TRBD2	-	TGTGCCATCAAACCCGGACTAGGCGACGAGCAGTACTTC	CAIKPGLGDEQYF
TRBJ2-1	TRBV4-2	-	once	TGTGCCAGCAGCCAAGGGGCAACCTACAATGAGCAGTTCTTC	CASSQGATYNEQFF
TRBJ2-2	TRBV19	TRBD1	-	TGTGCCAGTAGTATCGGACAGGGTACAAACACCGGGGAGCTGTTTTTT	CASSIGQGTNTGELFF
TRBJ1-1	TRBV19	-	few	TGTGCCAGTATCAGGGTCGGTGGTGGCACTGAAGCTTTCTTT	CASIRVGGGTEAFF
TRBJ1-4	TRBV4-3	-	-	TGCGCCAGCAGCCAAGAAAACGGACGGGGACTAGGTGAAAAACTGTTTTTT	CASSQENGRGLGEKLFF
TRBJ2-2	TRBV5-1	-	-	TGCGCCAGCGGACTGGTGAACGGGGAGCTGTTTTTT	CASGLVNGELFF
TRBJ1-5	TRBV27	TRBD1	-	TGTGCCAGCAGTTTTCAGGGGGGCAATCAGCCCCAGCATTTT	CASSFQGGNQPQHF
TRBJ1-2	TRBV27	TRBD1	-	TGTGCCAGCACGCCGGGACAGGGGGCCTATGGCTACACCTTC	CASTPGQGAYGYTF
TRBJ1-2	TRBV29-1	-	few	TGCAGCGTTGAAGATCTACCCGGGAGCTACACCTTC	CSVEDLPGSYTF
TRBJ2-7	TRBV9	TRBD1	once	TGTGCCAGCAGTTTTGGGACAGGGGTCGCGTCCTACGAGCAGTACTTC	CASSFGTGVASYEQYF
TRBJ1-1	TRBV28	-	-	TGTGCCAGCAGCTTTACCAGGGGTAGCACTGAAGCTTTCTTT	CASSFTRGSTEAFF
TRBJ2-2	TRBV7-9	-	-	TGTGCCAGCAGGGTAACTTCAGGGCTCACCGGGGAGCTGTTTTTT	CASRVTSGLTGELFF
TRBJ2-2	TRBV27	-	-	TGTGCCAGCAACAACAGGGTGGGCGGGGAGCTGTTTTTT	CASNNRVGGELFF
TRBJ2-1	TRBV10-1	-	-	TGCGCCAGCAGTAGAATCAGGGTCGGGTCCAAGAATGAGCAGTTCTTC	CASSRIRVGSKNEQFF
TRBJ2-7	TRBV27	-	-	TGTGCCAGCAGTTTACAGGGGAATAGGGGCTACGAGCAGTACTTC	CASSLQGNRGYEQYF
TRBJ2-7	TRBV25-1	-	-	TGTGCCAGCAGTGAGTTAATGACGGAGAGCTCCTACGAGCAGTACTTC	CASSELMTESSYEQYF
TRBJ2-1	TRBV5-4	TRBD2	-	TGTGCCAGCAGCTTCGCGGGAGGGAGGGGAAATGAGCAGTTCTTC	CASSFAGGRGNEQFF
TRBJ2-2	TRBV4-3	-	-	TGCGCCAGCAGCCAAGTCCTGGCGAGGTCAACCGGGGAGCTGTTTTTT	CASSQVLARSTGELFF
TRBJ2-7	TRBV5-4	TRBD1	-	TGTGCCAGCAGCTCCGTGGCAGGGGGCTGGTTCGAGCAGTACTTC	CASSSVAGGWFEQYF
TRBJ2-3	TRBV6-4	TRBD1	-	TGTGCCAGCAGTACAGGGGAAGCAGATACGCAGTATTTT	CASSTGEADTQYF
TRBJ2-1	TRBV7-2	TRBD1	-	TGTGCCAGCAGCTTGTCGGGACAGGGGTTTTACAATGAGCAGTTCTTC	CASSLSGQGFYNEQFF
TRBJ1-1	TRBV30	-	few	TGTGCCTGGGACAGGATGAACACTGAAGCTTTCTTT	CAWDRMNTEAFF
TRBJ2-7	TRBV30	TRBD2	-	TGTGCCTGGAGTGCCTTGGGCGGGGGATCCTACGAGCAGTACTTC	CAWSALGGGSYEQYF
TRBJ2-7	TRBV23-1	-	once	TGCGCCAGCAGTCACGGGGACTTAAAGAGGTACTTC	CASSHGDLKRYF